The clone carrying this T cell receptor (beta chain) was detected only a few times. Germline-derived CDR1 and CDR2 are DFQATT and SNEGSKA (reference sequence). The CDR3 loop spans 14 amino acids. The V segment lost 3 bases and the J segment 5 bases; nucleotides outside the gene matches: 7. A second about 6 to 11 cycle PCR used barcoded and J-beta primers. In TCRdb, the 5' RACE reads were re-called with MiXCR into one record per CDR3 protein. The sample carries hundreds of thousands of distinct CDR3 sequences, roughly 60% recorded once. The sample originates from a study of blood T cells in healthy people across ages.

The chain joins TRBV20-1 to TRBJ2-1, with 7 bases that match TRBD2. Source material: blood. This clonotype was sampled from a man aged 25 to 40 in good health. CDR3 DNA: TGCAGTGCTAGGGGGTCTAGCGGCCACAATGAGCAGTTCTTC. The encoded protein is CSARGSSGHNEQFF.